What follows are 23 T cell receptor beta chains derived from one specimen sequenced in a study of shared clonotypes between healthy human individuals (dated by TCRdb to the early 2020s). Receptor amplification or capture employed the immunoSEQ multiplex PCR assay. Held by TCRdb, this immuneACCESS table contains in-frame sequences only and omits some clones. Under half of the omission traces to an unresolved V gene where checked; the cause of the rest is unknown. In this sample the table shows about 1 million clones, roughly 70% of which occur a single time. Around 1.4% of the sample rests with the top ten. Sequences were obtained from memory CD4+ T cells sorted from blood. What this sample's cell subset or site label stands for: CD45RA-negative fraction. All receptors come from a man between 18 and 29 years old in good health.

V is TRBV27 and J is TRBJ2-4; no reliable D call. This CDR3 has 12 residues. Germline CDR1 MNHEY, CDR2 SMNVEV (reference sequence). V lost 4 bases and J 15 bases, leaving 16 bases between the germline ends. The CDR3 protein is CASSSFDSPPYF. Written as DNA, the CDR3 is TGTGCCAGCAGTTCCTTCGACTCCCCCCCGTACTTC.

Many counts were recorded for this clone. This chain connects TRBV18 to TRBJ2-7, with unresolved D. V shed 6 bases and J shed 4 bases, with 16 bases lying between them. CDR1 is KGHSH and CDR2 is LQKENI in the germline V gene. The CDR3 extends over 14 amino acids. CDR3 sequence: CASSLEISSYEQYF. CDR3 nucleotides: TGTGCCAGCTCCCTGGAGATATCCTCTTACGAGCAGTACTTC.

This chain connects TRBV21-1 to TRBJ2-2. TRBV21-1 is recorded as a pseudogene. The CDR3 has 18 residues. CDR3: CASSKKGKRGTLTGELFF. The CDR3 DNA is TGTGCCAGCAGCAAAAAAGGGAAGAGAGGGACCCTAACCGGGGAGCTGTTTTTT.

The chain uses TRBV30 and TRBJ2-3, with TRBD2 matching over 11 bases. The germline V gene has CDR1 GTSNPN and CDR2 SVGIG (reference sequence). There are 15 residues in the CDR3. Trimming removed 2 bases from V and 5 bases from J; junction bases left unmatched: 6. The CDR3 region has the DNA TGTGCCTGGAGTCGGTCTAGCGGGGGGATAGATACGCAGTATTTT. Its translation is CAWSRSSGGIDTQYF.

This clone came up a few times. This sequence may be a read error, since a much larger clone differs from it by one base. This rearrangement joins TRBV27 to TRBJ2-7; no clear D. Germline CDR1 and CDR2: MNHEY and SMNVEV (reference sequence). The CDR3 has 11 amino acids. V was trimmed by 6 bases and J by 2 bases, leaving 5 bases between them. The CDR3 region has the DNA TGTGCCAGCAGCTCAGCCTACGAGCAGTACTTC. As protein: CASSSAYEQYF.

The CDR3 here is CASSRLTSGATDTQYF. In DNA, the CDR3 is TGTGCCAGCAGCAGACTAACTAGCGGAGCTACAGATACGCAGTATTTT. The chain joins TRBV7-9 to TRBJ2-3; 8 bases are a match to TRBD2. Germline trimming cut 5 bases from V and 3 bases from J; bases unmatched to any gene: 10. The CDR3 has 16 residues. Germline V gives CDR1 SEHNR, CDR2 FQNEAQ (reference sequence).

This clone has just a few counts. This chain links TRBV10-2 with TRBJ2-3; 8 bases align to TRBD2. The J segment lost 6 bases and the V segment lost 5 bases, leaving 7 bases of the junction unmatched. This CDR3 spans 14 amino acids. CDR1 is WSHSY, CDR2 SAAADI, per germline. The CDR3 loop reads CASSNSGSQDTQYF. The CDR3 DNA reads as TGCGCCAGCAGTAACAGCGGGAGTCAGGATACGCAGTATTTT.

V gene TRBV19 combines with J gene TRBJ2-7; D is possibly TRBD2 (5 bases). The CDR3 runs to 14 residues. V was cut by 4 bases and J by 7 bases, with 17 bases left in between. In germline, CDR1 is LNHDA, CDR2 SQIVND (reference sequence). The CDR3 region is CASSTGVRTGEQYF. In DNA form, the CDR3 reads TGTGCCAGTAGTACCGGGGTGCGCACGGGGGAGCAGTACTTC.

V gene TRBV7-8 combines with J gene TRBJ2-1; D not resolved. The CDR3 loop spans 13 amino acids. From germline, CDR1 is SGHVS and CDR2 FQNEAQ. With 4 bases removed from V and 7 bases from J, the gap between germline ends came to 11 bases. The CDR3 protein is CASSSRVRNEQFF. The CDR3 nucleotides read TGTGCCAGCAGCTCTAGGGTACGAAATGAGCAGTTCTTC. The variable domain in full, with the rest retrieved from reference TRBV7-8 and TRBJ2-1, is GAGVSQSPRYKVAKRGQDVALRCDPISGHVSLFWYQQALGQGPEFLTYFQNEAQLDKSGLPSDRFFAERPEGSVSTLKIQRTQQEDSAVYLCASSSRVRNEQFFGPGTRLTVL.

The rearrangement uses TRBV5-1 and TRBJ1-2; 7 positions agree with TRBD1. The CDR3 extends over 12 amino acids. Germline CDR1 is SGHRS and CDR2 is YFSETQ. Germline trimming cut 4 bases from V and 8 bases from J; bases unmatched to any gene: 5. CDR3 sequence reads: CASSRTGEGYTF. In DNA form, the CDR3 reads TGCGCCAGCAGCCGGACAGGCGAGGGCTACACCTTC.

The CDR3 DNA sequence: TGTGCCAGCAACCCGGGGACAGGGTTCACAGATACGCAGTATTTT. It is translated as CASNPGTGFTDTQYF. The genes are TRBV6-1 and TRBJ2-3, with 9 nucleotides matching TRBD1. The CDR3 consists of 15 residues. Losses at the gene ends were 7 bases for V and 2 bases for J; bases not matched to a gene: 7. CDR1 MNHNS and CDR2 SASEGT come from the germline V gene.

This clone was observed a handful of times. The chain recombines TRBV13 with TRBJ1-6; no firm D call. The germline V gene encodes CDR1 PRHDT and CDR2 FYEKMQ (reference sequence). The V end was cut by 1 base, the J end by 9 bases, with 10 bases between. This CDR3 spans 14 amino acids. Here the CDR3 DNA reads TGTGCCAGCAGCTTAGCCCCCAGTTCTTCACCCCTCCACTTT. Its protein product is CASSLAPSSSPLHF.

The CDR3 DNA reads TGTGCCAGTTCCCGGGACACTAGGCCCTCCTACGAGCAGTACTTC. Residues: CASSRDTRPSYEQYF. This rearrangement joins TRBV19 to TRBJ2-7; maybe TRBD1 (6 bases). Trimming pared 8 bases from V and 0 bases from J, leaving 17 bases between. The CDR3 runs to 15 residues. Germline CDR1 reads LNHDA; CDR2 reads SQIVND (reference sequence).

This clone has only a few counts. The rearrangement joins TRBV29-1 to TRBJ1-4; TRBD1 might be the D (6 bases). Trimming left V 2 bases short and J 2 bases short, with 15 bases between. CDR1 is SQVTM, CDR2 ANQGSEA, per germline. The CDR3 covers 16 residues. As DNA, the CDR3 is TGCAGCGTTGAATTGCAGGGGATTAGGACTAATGAAAAACTGTTTTTT. It translates to CSVELQGIRTNEKLFF.

There are a few counts of this clone. The chain recombines TRBV7-9 with TRBJ1-1; D is perhaps TRBD1 (5 bases). The V gene lost 2 bases and the J gene lost 4 bases, with 11 bases spanning the gap. The CDR3 consists of 14 residues. Germline V gene lookup returns CDR1 SEHNR and CDR2 FQNEAQ (reference sequence). CDR3 coding DNA: TGTGCCAGCAGCTTAATTGGGGGAAGCACTGAAGCTTTCTTT. Protein product: CASSLIGGSTEAFF. Full variable domain (missing parts from reference TRBV7-9 and TRBJ1-1): DTGVSQNPRHKITKRGQNVTFRCDPISEHNRLYWYRQTLGQGPEFLTYFQNEAQLEKSRLLSDRFSAERPKGSFSTLEIQRTEQGDSAMYLCASSLIGGSTEAFFGQGTRLTVV.

The CDR3 nucleotides read TGTGCCAGCAGCTTGGCTCACAGGGCAGAAAGGAATGAGCAGTTCTTC. Encoded protein: CASSLAHRAERNEQFF. This rearrangement joins TRBV5-8 to TRBJ2-1, with D possibly being TRBD1 (6 bases). Germline CDR1 and CDR2: SGHTS and YDEGEE. This CDR3 has 16 residues. The germline V and J ends were trimmed by 0 bases and 7 bases, with 17 bases remaining between them.

This clone has more than one count but fewer than ten. This chain joins TRBV18 and TRBJ2-5; D might be TRBD2 (6 bases). This CDR3 region has 15 residues. Germline assignment: CDR1 KGHSH and CDR2 LQKENI. Deletions cut 2 bases from V and 2 bases from J, with 12 bases between. The CDR3 is CASSPIGGRQETQYF. In DNA form, the CDR3 reads TGTGCCAGCTCACCAATCGGGGGTCGGCAAGAGACCCAGTACTTC.

This clone is a singleton in its sample. J is TRBJ2-7 and V is TRBV12-5; no definite D call. Trimming stripped 3 bases from V and 0 bases from J, with 6 bases between. The CDR3 has 13 residues. Germline CDR1 reads LGHNT; CDR2 reads FRNRAP. CDR3 DNA: TGTGCTAGTGGTTTCATCAGCTCCTACGAGCAGTACTTC. Translation gives CASGFISSYEQYF.

This clone occurred once. The V gene is TRBV29-1, the J gene TRBJ2-7, with TRBD2 matching over 7 bases. Germline V CDR1 and CDR2: SQVTM, ANQGSEA. Trimming took 6 bases from V and 7 from J; bases not matched to a gene: 12. This CDR3 has 13 amino acids. The DNA of the CDR3 is TGCAGCGTCTCCCGTAGCAGGGAGGGTGAGCAGTACTTC. The encoded protein is CSVSRSREGEQYF.

This clone is medium-sized. V is TRBV18 and J is TRBJ1-3, with a weak D call TRBD1 (5 bases). V lost 2 bases and J lost 1, with 9 bases in between. CDR1 KGHSH and CDR2 LQKENI come from the germline V gene. The CDR3 length is 15 residues. The CDR3 protein is CASSPSPGSGNTIYF. CDR3 coding DNA: TGTGCCAGCTCACCATCCCCAGGGTCTGGAAACACCATATATTTT.

The chain carries TRBV30 and TRBJ2-7; D tentatively fits TRBD1 or TRBD2 (6 bases each). This CDR3 spans 11 amino acids. V gave up 2 bases and J gave up 12 bases, with 14 bases separating them. Germline CDR1 and CDR2: GTSNPN and SVGIG (reference sequence). The CDR3 nucleotides read TGTGCCTGGAGTAGGGGGGAAGTCGCGTACTTC. The encoded protein is CAWSRGEVAYF.

This clone is a singleton in its sample. Other DNA sequences in this specimen translate into the identical CDR3. The CDR3 DNA reads as TGTGCCAGCAGCTTAGGGACAGGGACCGAAGCTTTCTTT. The encoded protein is CASSLGTGTEAFF. V usage is TRBV7-3 and J usage is TRBJ1-1; 9 bases are a match to TRBD1. J lost 8 bases, V lost 2 bases, and 3 bases had no gene match. CDR1 is SGHTA and CDR2 is FQGTGA in the germline V gene. The CDR3 covers 13 residues.

The chain couples TRBV5-4 to TRBJ2-5; D possibly corresponds to TRBD2 (6 bases). CDR1 and CDR2 from the germline V gene are SGHNT and YYREEE (reference sequence). V gave up 3 bases and J gave up 5 bases, with 17 bases separating them. The CDR3 is made up of 15 amino acids. The DNA for the CDR3 is TGTGCCAGCAGCTCGGGAGCAGGTTGGGGGGAGACCCAGTACTTC. Encoded protein: CASSSGAGWGETQYF.